The rows below give T cell receptor beta chains drawn from one sample of a study of CD8+ T cells in alopecia areata. The protocol was immunoSEQ multiplex PCR, while the TCRdb copy is restricted to in-frame clones and leaves out a portion. The table has over 150,000 clones, roughly 63% seen once; the top ten hold 1.5% to 2%. The sequenced sample was CD4+ T cells sorted from blood, obtained at week 0. The receptors derive from a human donor with alopecia areata. Each CDR3 is given without its conserved first and last residue.

TRBV7-8	TRBJ1-2	ASSSTQGWRGYT
TRBV14	TRBJ1-1	ASSQDWGATVQAF
TRBV11-2	TRBJ2-1	ASSFFGTSLNNEQF
TRBV7-6	TRBJ1-3	ASSPAVGRTGNTIY
TRBV25-1	TRBJ2-2	ASGDTGELF
TRBV27	TRBJ1-2	ASSLKGGGYT
TRBV30	TRBJ2-6	AWSVPTGGANVLT
TRBV6-1	TRBJ2-7	ASGHRTGAYEQY
TRBV9	TRBJ2-2	ASSSGDLYTGELF
TRBV7-9	TRBJ2-3	ASGSPTGGKADTQY
TRBV30	TRBJ1-2	AWASDRANYGYT
TRBV15	TRBJ2-5	ATSRAMGETQY
TRBV29-1	TRBJ1-1	SAANMNTEAF
TRBV11-2	TRBJ2-3	ASRTSGGTDTQY
TRBV10-2	TRBJ2-1	ASSPGPLPNEQF
TRBV25-1	TRBJ2-5	ASSDPGRETQY
TRBV29-1	TRBJ1-1	SVDRVTEAF
TRBV6-5	TRBJ2-2	ASDGRTGELF
TRBV4-3	TRBJ2-3	ASSQEGLAGGLH
TRBV4-3	TRBJ2-1	ASSHPNNEQF
TRBV9	TRBJ1-1	ASSPRTANTEAF
TRBV9	TRBJ2-7	ASSVGTGASAQY
TRBV2	TRBJ2-3	ASSEAAGGPDTQY
TRBV11-2	TRBJ1-1	ASSYPWRDTEAF
TRBV6-5	TRBJ2-2	ASRSPTGELF
TRBV7-2	TRBJ2-1	ASSLGVYEQF
TRBV10-3	TRBJ1-6	AISWDRNNSPLH